This entry concerns a single T cell receptor beta chain. This clonotype was counted only a few times. The antigen this receptor binds is unknown. The sample holds no much larger clone one base away, and base qualities are not on file. The approximately 39 donors, aged about 6 to 100 years, were systemically healthy Caucasian individuals from Russia. Each donor gave 8 to 10 milliliters of peripheral blood, drawn into EDTA-treated Vacutainer tubes. PBMCs were isolated by Ficoll-Paque density-gradient centrifugation, with at least 7 million obtained per sample. Total RNA was extracted from PBMCs with Trizol reagent, with at least 6 micrograms obtained per sample. The percentages of naive CD45RAhigh/CD27high T cells were determined by flow cytometry on a PBMC aliquot from every donor. The CDR3 goes from the cysteine to the phenylalanine over 13 residues. The CDR3 DNA has 39 bases and is translated from base 1. The germline V gene sets CDR1 to SGHTA and CDR2 to FQGNSA. V is reduced by 5 bases and J by 5 bases, leaving a spacing of 12 bases between them.

The library was made by 5' RACE. The instrument given in TCRdb is Illumina HiSeq 2500. The second PCR ran for roughly 7 to 11 cycles and used a J-beta primer mix along with a sample-barcoded 5' primer. A template-switch 5' adaptor carrying 12 random nucleotides introduced a unique molecular identifier onto each TCR beta cDNA molecule. At least 2.5 million CDR3-containing paired-end reads were obtained from each sample. First-strand cDNA synthesis was performed from all RNA using the Mint cDNA synthesis kit, with priming by a TRBC-specific oligonucleotide. After uracil-DNA glycosylase treatment, a first 18-cycle PCR used universal primers M1SS and BC2_uni_R on all cDNA. The source study handled its data this way. Each sample was normalized by randomly selecting 1 million high-quality reads, each carrying a distinct molecular identifier. Reads with shared molecular identifiers were discarded instead of being binned into consensus sequences. MiTCR, run with a Q25 quality threshold and the strictest error-elimination algorithm, handled CDR3 identification, clonotype clustering and error correction. A nonparametric unseen species model using Euler transformation provided a lower-bound estimate of total TCR beta diversity. TCRdb reworked the public reads: Q25 trimming with fastp, MiXCR clone assembly, productive beta chains retained. Identical CDR3 protein sequences are pooled into one entry, listed with their most common genes and DNA. The V and J calls and clone size come from TCRdb's table, not from the authors' own analysis. A total of roughly 560,000 distinct CDR3 sequences appear in this sample, 20% to 30% of them only once. The ten top clones hold roughly 9% of the sample.

This specimen comes from a study of blood T cells in healthy people across ages (dated by TCRdb to the mid-2010s). For the wider study: In model experiments, template switching captured roughly one uniquely barcoded TCR beta cDNA molecule for every two T cells. Two additional independent replicas of 1 million unique cDNA reads from the same blood draw were analyzed for two donors (one aged 18 to 29 and one aged 80 or older). The study measured age-related changes in TCR beta repertoire diversity using deep sequencing normalized with unique cDNA molecular identifiers. Donors were grouped into four age groups: young (average roughly 16 years), middle-aged (over 35), aged (around 60) and long-lived (around 80). General findings and caveats noted by the study authors: As age increased, observed TCR beta diversity per million T cells dropped in a roughly linear way, and a significant reduction was already evident by age 40. The CMV infection status of donors was not known, potentially confounding age-related changes in expanded clonotypes. Compared with the aged group, the long-lived group had more naive CD4+ T cells, fewer expanded clones and increased TCR diversity, suggesting age selection. Estimates of total diversity based on one million sequenced T cells were regarded as lower bounds and as underestimates. Conclusive comparison of naive and antigen-experienced compartments was prevented by the profiling of bulk unsorted PBMCs. There was a strong correlation between observed TCR beta diversity and the percentage of naive T cells measured by flow cytometry.

The same specimen was also included in a second study, on T cells of mothers and their children. Drawing on the second study: Donors were nine systemically healthy Caucasian individuals: three mothers and their six children. cDNA synthesis used all of the extracted RNA, with roughly 1.5 ug of RNA in each 15 ul reaction. Sample barcodes and 2-4 random nucleotides were added via the M1S primer in the second PCR. Each mother yielded over 9.5 million TCR beta CDR3 reads and each child 2.5 million to 3.5 million reads. Thymic selection shapes the output of TCR recombination in a similar way in related and unrelated pairs, and inherited differences have a minor effect. Normalized repertoire overlap was always slightly but never significantly higher in related than unrelated mother-child pairs. With a sensitivity of roughly 93 clones per million clonotypes, no persistent microchimeric T cell clones were detected. In the study, deep NGS was used to compare the TCR beta repertoires of mothers and children, and features distinguishing related mother-child pairs from unrelated individuals were sought. Mothers averaged approximately 41 +/- 4 years of age and children averaged approximately 12 +/- 4 years. After adapters were ligated using NEBNext reagents, the libraries underwent 100+100 nt paired-end sequencing on an Illumina HiSeq 2000. To prevent cross-contamination, the mother and child libraries were prepared one month apart and sequenced in separate runs. Between 500,000 and 2,000,000 distinct TCR beta clonotypes were identified per donor. Naive TCR beta clonotypes were estimated from low-frequency clonotypes matched to each donor's FACS-determined naive share, without sorting.

The sequenced sample consisted of blood. The receptor was isolated from a boy younger than 18 in good health. The chain couples TRBV7-2 to TRBJ2-5, with no reliable assignment of the D segment. The nucleotide sequence reads as follows: TGTGCCAGCAGCGCCGACAATAGGGAGACCCAGTACTTC. Its product reads: CASSADNRETQYF.